This T cell receptor (beta chain) derives from a study of blood T cell repertoires in COVID-19. Original handling: Scientists estimated how many nucleated cells there were by amplifying reference gene primers. Libraries were prepared by immunoSEQ multiplex PCR; TCRdb keeps only in-frame clonotypes and omits some of them. V, J and clone size reflect that table, while D and trimming were determined from the DNA. Among 87,000 or so clones, around 90% were seen once, and the ten largest hold over 2.5%. The CDR3 totals 15 residues. Per germline, CDR1 SGHNT and CDR2 YYREEE (reference sequence). Trimming took off 2 bases at V and 5 bases at J, with 16 bases between the two ends.

This sequence was found in a woman aged 50 to 65 with active or convalescent COVID-19. This sequence joins TRBV5-4 and TRBJ2-5; possible D gene TRBD2, 6 bases. The sample taken for sequencing was peripheral blood. CDR3 in amino acids: CASSFGGRGGETQYF. The CDR3, as DNA: TGTGCCAGCAGCTTTGGTGGTCGGGGAGGCGAGACCCAGTACTTC.